These T cell receptor beta chains were read from a single sample in a study of cytomegalovirus exposure and HLA in healthy donors. Repertoires were generated with immunoSEQ multiplex PCR, while TCRdb's copy carries only in-frame clones and drops some. The sample holds 150,000 to 200,000 clones, about 76% seen once. Sequenced material: PBMCs. Every receptor here comes from a male donor in good health and CMV-seropositive. The CDR3 runs from the conserved cysteine through the conserved F or W. The D gene is left open where the match is weak. Clone size appears in some rows only: once, few, many, or a class for an expanded clone.

V gene,D gene,J gene,clone size,CDR3 DNA,CDR3 protein
TRBV2,.,TRBJ1-2,few,TGTGCCAGCAGTGAAGTGGGTCGGAGCGCTAACTATGGCTACACCTTC,CASSEVGRSANYGYTF
TRBV10-2,TRBD2,TRBJ2-1,.,TGCGCCAGCAGTAGGCCGACTAGCGGGGGCCCTCCGGGAGATGAGCAGTTCTTC,CASSRPTSGGPPGDEQFF
TRBV12-5,TRBD1,TRBJ1-1,.,TGTGCTAGTGGTTTGGCTGTACCGGGACAGGTGAACACTGAAGCTTTCTTT,CASGLAVPGQVNTEAFF
TRBV5-4,TRBD2,TRBJ2-7,.,TGTGCCAGCAGCCAGAGACTAGCGGGATCCTACGAGCAGTACTTC,CASSQRLAGSYEQYF
TRBV7-2,.,TRBJ2-1,.,TGTGCCAGCAGCTTAGGTGGTTGGAGGGGTGAGCAGTTCTTC,CASSLGGWRGEQFF
TRBV7-8,TRBD2,TRBJ2-7,few,TGTGCCAGCAACCAACAGGCGGGCGGACTAGGAGCTTACGAGCAGTACTTC,CASNQQAGGLGAYEQYF
TRBV5-4,.,TRBJ2-3,.,TGTGCCAGCAGAGTCGGGGGCACAGATACGCAGTATTTT,CASRVGGTDTQYF
TRBV7-2,TRBD2,TRBJ2-7,.,TGTGCCAGCAGGCGACCTAGCGGCCCGAGCTCCTACGAGCAGTACTTC,CASRRPSGPSSYEQYF
TRBV2,.,TRBJ2-1,.,TGTGCCAGCAGTGAATTTCGGCGGTCACGCAGACTGTACAATGAGCAGTTCTTC,CASSEFRRSRRLYNEQFF
TRBV11-2,.,TRBJ1-3,few,TGTGCCAGCAGCCCCCCAGGGGCGGTGGGAAACACCATATATTTT,CASSPPGAVGNTIYF
TRBV7-9,.,TRBJ2-5,.,TGTGCCAGCAGCTTAGCTGGGACGGGGGTAGGCGAGACCCAGTACTTC,CASSLAGTGVGETQYF
TRBV28,.,TRBJ2-7,.,TGTGCCAGCAGTTCCCAGGCAGGGTGGGACGAGCAGTACTTC,CASSSQAGWDEQYF
TRBV7-2,TRBD2,TRBJ2-7,few,TGTGCCAGCAGCTTAATAGCGGGGGGCAGCTCCTACGAGCAGTACTTC,CASSLIAGGSSYEQYF
TRBV7-2,TRBD1,TRBJ1-2,.,TGTGCCAGCAGCTTAGCCGGGACAGGGATTGGCTACACCTTC,CASSLAGTGIGYTF
TRBV18,.,TRBJ2-3,.,TGTGCCAGCTCACCGGCGGGGGCCCTACTGTTCACAGATACGCAGTATTTT,CASSPAGALLFTDTQYF
TRBV4-1,.,TRBJ2-7,.,TGCGCCAGCAGCCACCCTGGCCAGCGGACCTACGAGCAGTACTTC,CASSHPGQRTYEQYF
TRBV7-7,TRBD2,TRBJ2-2,.,TGTGCTAGCACCTTCGGCGGGGGCACCGGGGAGCTGTTTTTT,CASTFGGGTGELFF
TRBV25-1,.,TRBJ2-3,few,TGTGCCAGCAGTGAATATCAAGGGGCCCACACAGATACGCAGTATTTT,CASSEYQGAHTDTQYF
TRBV6-6,TRBD1,TRBJ1-2,.,TGTGCCAGCAGGGATCAGGACAGGGAAAGGGTGCGTGGCTACACCTTC,CASRDQDRERVRGYTF
TRBV6-5,.,TRBJ1-1,.,TGTGCCAGCAGCTCCGACGAGGCTGAAGCTTTCTTT,CASSSDEAEAFF
TRBV19,.,TRBJ1-2,.,TGTGCCAGTCAACCTCAAGGACTACTCTATGGCTACACCTTC,CASQPQGLLYGYTF
TRBV4-2,.,TRBJ1-6,.,TGTGCCAGCAGCCAAGTCAGCGGGCGAAGTAATTCACCCCTCCACTTT,CASSQVSGRSNSPLHF
TRBV6-5,TRBD2,TRBJ2-7,.,TGTGCCAGCAGTTACTCGGGCGGGAGGGGGTCCTACGAGCAGTACTTC,CASSYSGGRGSYEQYF
TRBV27,.,TRBJ2-6,.,TGTGCCAGCAGTTTCGCGTCTGGGGCCAACGTCCTGACTTTC,CASSFASGANVLTF
TRBV7-3,TRBD1,TRBJ2-5,few,TGTGCCAGCAGCTTAACGGGACAGGGTGAGACCCAGTACTTC,CASSLTGQGETQYF
TRBV11-3,TRBD2,TRBJ2-1,.,TGTGCCAGCAGCTTAGTCTCTAGCGGGGGTAATGAGCAGTTCTTC,CASSLVSSGGNEQFF
TRBV19,TRBD1,TRBJ2-5,.,TGTGCCAGTAATGGCAGGGGGCAAGAGACCCAGTACTTC,CASNGRGQETQYF
TRBV7-4,TRBD1,TRBJ1-1,once,TGTGCCAGCAGACTAAAGGACAGGGAGGAAGACACTGAAGCTTTCTTT,CASRLKDREEDTEAFF
TRBV6-5,TRBD1,TRBJ1-2,.,TGTGCCAGCAGTTACATTGGTGGGACAGGGAACTATGGCTACACCTTC,CASSYIGGTGNYGYTF
TRBV7-9,.,TRBJ1-5,.,TGTTCCAGCAGCGTAGACCGGGACAATCAGCCCCAGCATTTT,CSSSVDRDNQPQHF
TRBV9,.,TRBJ2-7,.,TGTGCCAGCAGCCCGCATGCAGGGGAAATTGAGTACGAGCAGTACTTC,CASSPHAGEIEYEQYF
TRBV5-1,.,TRBJ2-1,.,TGCGCCAGCAGCAATCAGGGGCTAAGCAATGAGCAGTTCTTC,CASSNQGLSNEQFF
TRBV6-5,TRBD1,TRBJ2-3,few,TGTGCCAGCAGGAACAGGGGGGCCAGCACAGATACGCAGTATTTT,CASRNRGASTDTQYF
TRBV9,TRBD2,TRBJ2-1,.,TGTGCCAGCAGCGTAGATGGCGGGAGCCTGTCCTACAATGAGCAGTTCTTC,CASSVDGGSLSYNEQFF
TRBV5-6,TRBD2,TRBJ2-7,.,TGTGCCAGCAGCTCCCTCCCCTTAGCGGGGGTCGCCACCTACGAGCAGTACTTC,CASSSLPLAGVATYEQYF
TRBV5-8,.,TRBJ1-1,.,TGTGCCAGCAGCGGGCTACCCGCTGAAGCTTTCTTT,CASSGLPAEAFF
TRBV10-3,TRBD2,TRBJ2-5,.,TGTGCCATCGGGGCCGGGACTAGCGGGAGAACGCGCCAAGAGACCCAGTACTTC,CAIGAGTSGRTRQETQYF
TRBV6-4,TRBD1,TRBJ1-4,.,TGTGCCAGCAGTGACTCGGGAAGGGGGCGAATGGGGACTAATGAAAAACTGTTTTTT,CASSDSGRGRMGTNEKLFF
TRBV18,.,TRBJ1-4,.,TGTGCCAGCTCACCGACTACAGCAACGGGGGAAAAACTGTTTTTT,CASSPTTATGEKLFF
TRBV5-4,.,TRBJ2-2,.,TGTGCCAGTCACCCAGCGAACACCGGGGAGCTGTTTTTT,CASHPANTGELFF
TRBV10-3,.,TRBJ1-1,.,TGTGCCATCAGTCGTGTTTCGGGGGTAACGAACACTGAAGCTTTCTTT,CAISRVSGVTNTEAFF
TRBV5-6,.,TRBJ1-4,few,TGTGCCAGCAGCTTGACAGGGTTCAGAACTAATGAAAAACTGTTTTTT,CASSLTGFRTNEKLFF
TRBV27,.,TRBJ2-1,.,TGTGCCAGCAGTTTCGACAGGCAGGTGAACAATGAGCAGTTCTTC,CASSFDRQVNNEQFF
TRBV7-3,.,TRBJ2-2,.,TGTGCCAGCAGCTTAGCGGGGTTTGGCACCGGGGAGCTGTTTTTT,CASSLAGFGTGELFF